This record looks at one T cell receptor beta chain sequence and its context. No antigen is known for it. No conserved phenylalanine or tryptophan ends this CDR3, so it is likely a read error. These data are taken from a study of radiotherapy plus CTLA-4 blockade in lung cancer. Study-wide context: Objective responses arose in around a sixth of patients, and 25% to 35% experienced disease control.

Between the trimmed V and J ends, which lost 6 bases and 0 bases, there was a span of 28 bases. Germline-derived CDR1 and CDR2 are SGHNT and YYREEE (reference sequence). CDR3 size: 20 residues. The protocol was immunoSEQ multiplex PCR, while the TCRdb copy is restricted to in-frame clones and leaves out a portion. In the table there are some 38,000 clones, about 73% of which are singletons. Lung cancer patients with chemo-refractory metastatic non-small-cell disease were given focal radiation plus CTLA-4 blockade with ipilimumab. The study's findings and limits: The study found tumor-derived TCR clones expanded in blood after radiotherapy plus ipilimumab. Early blood T cell clone dynamics reportedly forecast response best, with interferon-beta.

The specimen comprised peripheral blood, sampled from a patient treated with radiotherapy plus ipilimumab. The V gene is TRBV5-4, the J gene TRBJ1-5, with D uncertain. This sequence originates from a human donor with non-small cell lung cancer who had stable disease on radiotherapy plus ipilimumab. The CDR3 sequence: CASNPEMSGSGLNSNQPQHL. The DNA of the CDR3 is TGTGCCAGCAACCCCGAAATGAGCGGGTCCGGCCTTAATAGCAATCAGCCCCAGCATCTT.